This T cell receptor beta chain was sequenced in a study of T cell responses to AZD1222 COVID-19 vaccine. This CDR3 region has 16 residues. The germline CDR1 and CDR2 sequences are SGHTA and FQGTGA. The V and J ends lost 1 base and 4 bases respectively, with 16 bases between them. Sequencing used immunoSEQ multiplex PCR; TCRdb keeps in-frame clones, though not all of them. The data contain some 190,000 clones, about nine tenths of them singletons. The TCR originated in an adult who received the AZD1222 COVID-19 vaccine. The sample in question was peripheral blood, obtained 28 days after the second AZD1222 dose. V gene TRBV7-3 combines with J gene TRBJ1-1, with D possibly being TRBD1 (5 bases). CDR3 in DNA: TGTGCCAGCAGCTTAATGCTGGGGGGTAACGGCACTGAAGCTTTCTTT. Translating gives CASSLMLGGNGTEAFF.